What follows are 2 T cell receptor beta chains derived from one specimen sequenced in a study of cytomegalovirus exposure and HLA in healthy donors. Both 60 Vbeta primers and 13 Jbeta primers went into the PCR. Profiled with immunoSEQ multiplex PCR; TCRdb holds only in-frame clones, not every one. This table has more than 75,000 clones, roughly four fifths appearing once. Sequenced material: PBMCs. These receptors came from a woman aged 45-60 years in good health and CMV-seropositive.

The chain recombines TRBV23-1 with TRBJ1-1, with 7 bases aligning to TRBD1. TRBV23-1 is an ORF, with its function uncertain. This CDR3 region has 16 residues. Trimming at V came to 1 base and at J to 5 bases, leaving 10 bases not matched to a gene. In DNA form, the CDR3 reads TGCGCCAGCAGTCAATTTCAGCGGACAGGAGGGACTGAAGCTTTCTTT. As protein: CASSQFQRTGGTEAFF.

This clone was seen only a few times. This chain connects TRBV6-6 to TRBJ2-7, with 9 bases that match TRBD2. J gave up 7 bases and V 2 bases, and 9 bases lay outside the gene matches. Per the germline V gene, CDR1 is MNHNY and CDR2 is SVGAGI (reference sequence). The CDR3 consists of 15 residues. In nucleotides, the CDR3 is TGTGCCAGCAGTTACGTTATGGCGGGAGGGCCAGAGCAGTACTTC. This gives the protein CASSYVMAGGPEQYF.